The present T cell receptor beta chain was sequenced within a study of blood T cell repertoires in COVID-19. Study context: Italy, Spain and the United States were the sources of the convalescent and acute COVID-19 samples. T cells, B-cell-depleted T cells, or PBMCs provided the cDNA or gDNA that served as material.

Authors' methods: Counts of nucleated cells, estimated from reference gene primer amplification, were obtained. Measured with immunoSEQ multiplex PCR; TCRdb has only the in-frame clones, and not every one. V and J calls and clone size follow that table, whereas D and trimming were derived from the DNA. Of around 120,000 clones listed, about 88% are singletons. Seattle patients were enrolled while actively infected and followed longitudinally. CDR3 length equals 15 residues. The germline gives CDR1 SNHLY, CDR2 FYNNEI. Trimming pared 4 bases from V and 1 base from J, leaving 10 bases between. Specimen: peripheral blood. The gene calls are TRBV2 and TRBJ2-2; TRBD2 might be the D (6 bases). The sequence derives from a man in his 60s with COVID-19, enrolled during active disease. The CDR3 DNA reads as TGTGCCAGCAGTGGGCGGAGGGAGAACACCGGGGAGCTGTTTTTT. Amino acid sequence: CASSGRRENTGELFF.